This is a list of T cell receptor beta chains from one sample in a study of cytomegalovirus exposure and HLA in healthy donors. Clones were sequenced by immunoSEQ multiplex PCR, and TCRdb holds only the in-frame ones, with some missing. The sample records about 130,000 clones, more than 75% being singletons. The sample was PBMCs. The origin of the receptors is a female donor in good health and CMV-seronegative. Each CDR3 is given with its conserved first and last residue. The D gene is left open where the match is weak. Clone size appears in some rows only: once, few, many, or a class for an expanded clone.

CDR3 DNA: TGTGCTAGTGGTTTGGTGGTCGACAGGAACTCTGGAAACACCATATATTTT
CDR3 protein: CASGLVVDRNSGNTIYF
D gene: .
clone size: .
V gene: TRBV12-5
J gene: TRBJ1-3

CDR3 DNA: TGTGCCAGCAGTGTTCAGGGGAGCTCTGGAAACACCATATATTTT
CDR3 protein: CASSVQGSSGNTIYF
D gene: .
clone size: .
V gene: TRBV2
J gene: TRBJ1-3

CDR3 DNA: TGTGCCAGCAGTCGCACCGGCGGGAGCTCCTACGAGCAGTACTTC
CDR3 protein: CASSRTGGSSYEQYF
D gene: TRBD2
clone size: .
V gene: TRBV28
J gene: TRBJ2-7

CDR3 DNA: TGTGCCAGCAGTCGGCACAGGGGATCCGGTAGCAATCAGCCCCAGCATTTT
CDR3 protein: CASSRHRGSGSNQPQHF
D gene: TRBD1
clone size: .
V gene: TRBV2
J gene: TRBJ1-5

CDR3 DNA: TGTGCCAGCAGTTCATCCCCCGCGACAGGGGAGAACTCCTACGAGCAGTACTTC
CDR3 protein: CASSSSPATGENSYEQYF
D gene: TRBD1
clone size: .
V gene: TRBV27
J gene: TRBJ2-7

CDR3 DNA: TGTGCCAGCAGCTTAAAAGGGGACACTGAAGCTTTCTTT
CDR3 protein: CASSLKGDTEAFF
D gene: .
clone size: .
V gene: TRBV11-2
J gene: TRBJ1-1

CDR3 DNA: TGTGCCGGCTTCTGCGGGGGAGGCTCATACGAGCAGTACTTC
CDR3 protein: CAGFCGGGSYEQYF
D gene: .
clone size: .
V gene: TRBV21-1
J gene: TRBJ2-7

CDR3 DNA: TGTGCCAGCAGCCCCCGCCCCCCAGGGGTTGGCGAAAAACTGTTTTTT
CDR3 protein: CASSPRPPGVGEKLFF
D gene: .
clone size: .
V gene: TRBV9
J gene: TRBJ1-4

CDR3 DNA: TGTGCCAGCAGCTTGGGGGGGGACACTGAAGCTTTCTTT
CDR3 protein: CASSLGGDTEAFF
D gene: .
clone size: .
V gene: TRBV5-4
J gene: TRBJ1-1

CDR3 DNA: TGCGCCAGCAGCGAGACTAGCGGGACGGGCTACGAGCAGTACTTC
CDR3 protein: CASSETSGTGYEQYF
D gene: TRBD2
clone size: .
V gene: TRBV4-1
J gene: TRBJ2-7

CDR3 DNA: TGTGCCATCAGTGAGGCTAGCGGGAGTCGTGAGCAGTACTTC
CDR3 protein: CAISEASGSREQYF
D gene: TRBD2
clone size: .
V gene: TRBV10-3
J gene: TRBJ2-7

CDR3 DNA: TGTGCCAGCAGTGAGCTTACAGGGGGGACCGGAAACACCATATATTTT
CDR3 protein: CASSELTGGTGNTIYF
D gene: TRBD1
clone size: .
V gene: TRBV2
J gene: TRBJ1-3

CDR3 DNA: TGTGCCAGCAGTAGGGGTCGACCCTCCTACGAGCAGTACTTC
CDR3 protein: CASSRGRPSYEQYF
D gene: .
clone size: .
V gene: TRBV28
J gene: TRBJ2-7

CDR3 DNA: TGTGCCAGCAGCCCAAGCGGGATAAACATTCAGTACTTC
CDR3 protein: CASSPSGINIQYF
D gene: TRBD2
clone size: .
V gene: TRBV28
J gene: TRBJ2-4

CDR3 DNA: TGTGCCAGCAGCTCCCCGCGAAGCGCCCTCTCCTACAATGAGCAGTTCTTC
CDR3 protein: CASSSPRSALSYNEQFF
D gene: .
clone size: .
V gene: TRBV7-9
J gene: TRBJ2-1

CDR3 DNA: TGTGCCAGCAGCTTCACAACCAGGGACACTGAAGCTTTCTTT
CDR3 protein: CASSFTTRDTEAFF
D gene: .
clone size: once
V gene: TRBV7-8
J gene: TRBJ1-1

CDR3 DNA: TGTGCCAGCCGCCCGGGGAGCGGGTTGGACAATGAGCAGTTCTTC
CDR3 protein: CASRPGSGLDNEQFF
D gene: .
clone size: .
V gene: TRBV27
J gene: TRBJ2-1

CDR3 DNA: TGTGCCAGCAGCTTGGGACTAGTGAGCACTGAAGCTTTCTTT
CDR3 protein: CASSLGLVSTEAFF
D gene: .
clone size: .
V gene: TRBV5-4
J gene: TRBJ1-1

CDR3 DNA: TGTGCCAGCAGCCCATCACTCAGGGTTGACGGGGAGCTGTTTTTT
CDR3 protein: CASSPSLRVDGELFF
D gene: .
clone size: .
V gene: TRBV7-8
J gene: TRBJ2-2

CDR3 DNA: TGTGCCAGCAGCTTGGGAGGATTAGGCCAAGAGACCCAGTACTTC
CDR3 protein: CASSLGGLGQETQYF
D gene: .
clone size: .
V gene: TRBV5-4
J gene: TRBJ2-5

CDR3 DNA: TGTGCCATCAGTGCCTTAACAGGGAAGAACACTGAAGCTTTCTTT
CDR3 protein: CAISALTGKNTEAFF
D gene: .
clone size: .
V gene: TRBV10-3
J gene: TRBJ1-1

CDR3 DNA: TGTGCCAGCAGCCAGCTCCGGGCAGGGGGCTGGTCAGATACGCAGTATTTT
CDR3 protein: CASSQLRAGGWSDTQYF
D gene: .
clone size: few
V gene: TRBV12-1
J gene: TRBJ2-3

CDR3 DNA: TGTGCCAGCAGTATCCGAACAGGGAGTAACTATGGCTACACCTTC
CDR3 protein: CASSIRTGSNYGYTF
D gene: .
clone size: .
V gene: TRBV6-5
J gene: TRBJ1-2

CDR3 DNA: TGTGCCAGCAAAATTACTCGAGGGCCGAGCACCGGGGAGCTGTTTTTT
CDR3 protein: CASKITRGPSTGELFF
D gene: .
clone size: once
V gene: TRBV28
J gene: TRBJ2-2

CDR3 DNA: TGTGCCAGCTCACTAAAGACGGGACTAGCGCGTACATCCTACGAGCAGTACTTC
CDR3 protein: CASSLKTGLARTSYEQYF
D gene: TRBD2
clone size: .
V gene: TRBV18
J gene: TRBJ2-7

CDR3 DNA: TGTGCCACCAGCAGTGGACTTACCACCGGGGAGCTGTTTTTT
CDR3 protein: CATSSGLTTGELFF
D gene: .
clone size: .
V gene: TRBV15
J gene: TRBJ2-2

CDR3 DNA: TGTGCCACCAGCGAGGGCCCGAACACCGGGGAGCTGTTTTTT
CDR3 protein: CATSEGPNTGELFF
D gene: .
clone size: .
V gene: TRBV15
J gene: TRBJ2-2